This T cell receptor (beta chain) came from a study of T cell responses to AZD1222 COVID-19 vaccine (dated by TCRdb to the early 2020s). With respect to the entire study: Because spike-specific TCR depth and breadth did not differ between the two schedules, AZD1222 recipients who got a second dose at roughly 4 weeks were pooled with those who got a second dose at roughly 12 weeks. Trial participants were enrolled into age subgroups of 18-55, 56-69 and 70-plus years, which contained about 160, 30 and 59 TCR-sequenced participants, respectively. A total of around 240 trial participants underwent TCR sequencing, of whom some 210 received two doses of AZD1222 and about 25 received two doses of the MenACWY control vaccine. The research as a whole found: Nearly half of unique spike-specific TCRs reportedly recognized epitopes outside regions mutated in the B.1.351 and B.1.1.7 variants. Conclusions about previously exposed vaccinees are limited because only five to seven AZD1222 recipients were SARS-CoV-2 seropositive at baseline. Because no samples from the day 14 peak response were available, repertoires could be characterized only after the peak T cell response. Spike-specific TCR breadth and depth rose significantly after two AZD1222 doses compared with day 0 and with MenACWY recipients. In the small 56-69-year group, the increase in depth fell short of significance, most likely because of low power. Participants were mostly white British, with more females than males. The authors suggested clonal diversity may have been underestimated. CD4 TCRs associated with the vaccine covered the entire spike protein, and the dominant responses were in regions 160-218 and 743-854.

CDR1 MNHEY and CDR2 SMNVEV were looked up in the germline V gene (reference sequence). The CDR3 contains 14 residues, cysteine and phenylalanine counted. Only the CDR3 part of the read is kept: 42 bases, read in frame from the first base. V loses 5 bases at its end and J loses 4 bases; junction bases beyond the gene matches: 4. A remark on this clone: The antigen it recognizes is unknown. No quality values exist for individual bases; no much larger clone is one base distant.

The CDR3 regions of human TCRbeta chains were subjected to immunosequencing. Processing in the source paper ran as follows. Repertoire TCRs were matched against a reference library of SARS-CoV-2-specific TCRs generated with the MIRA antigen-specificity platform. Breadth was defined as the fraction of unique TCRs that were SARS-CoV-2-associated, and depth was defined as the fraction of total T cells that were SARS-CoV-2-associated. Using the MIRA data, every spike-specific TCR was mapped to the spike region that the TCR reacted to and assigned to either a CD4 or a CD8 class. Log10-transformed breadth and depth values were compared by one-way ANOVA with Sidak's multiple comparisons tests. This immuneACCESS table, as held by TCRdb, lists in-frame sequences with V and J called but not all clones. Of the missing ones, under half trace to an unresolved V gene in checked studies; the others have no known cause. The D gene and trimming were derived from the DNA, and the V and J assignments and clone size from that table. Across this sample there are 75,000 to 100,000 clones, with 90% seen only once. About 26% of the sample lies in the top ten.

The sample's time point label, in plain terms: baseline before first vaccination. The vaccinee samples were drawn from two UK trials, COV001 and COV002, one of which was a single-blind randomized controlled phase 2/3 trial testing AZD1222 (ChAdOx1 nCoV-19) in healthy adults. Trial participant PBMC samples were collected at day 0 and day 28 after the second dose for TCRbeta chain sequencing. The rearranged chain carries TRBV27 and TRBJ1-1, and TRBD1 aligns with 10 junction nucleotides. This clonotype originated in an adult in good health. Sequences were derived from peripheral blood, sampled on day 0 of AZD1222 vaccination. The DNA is TGTGCCAGCAGTCTTCGGACAGGGGGCACTGAAGCTTTCTTT. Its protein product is CASSLRTGGTEAFF.